The following is a T cell receptor beta chain sequence with its context. Its antigen is unidentified. This sample was taken from a study of blood T cells in healthy people across ages. CDR3 length: 10 residues. Germline V gene lookup returns CDR1 DFQATT and CDR2 SNEGSKA (reference sequence). Between the trimmed V and J ends, which lost 0 bases and 9 bases, there was a span of 5 bases. A sample-barcoded 5' primer and a J-beta primer mix were used in a second PCR of roughly 7 to 11 cycles. Via MiXCR, TCRdb re-called the 5' RACE reads, giving one row per CDR3 protein. In the table there are 910,000 or so distinct CDR3 sequences, roughly 51% of which are singletons. The study's findings and limits: The diversity estimates, figures obtained from one million T cells, were considered underestimates.

Sequences were obtained from blood. The chain has TRBV20-1 and TRBJ2-5; D unclear. The receptor was derived from a woman aged 55-70 years in good health. CDR3 sequence: CSARDRAQYF. CDR3 DNA: TGCAGTGCTAGAGATCGGGCCCAGTACTTC.